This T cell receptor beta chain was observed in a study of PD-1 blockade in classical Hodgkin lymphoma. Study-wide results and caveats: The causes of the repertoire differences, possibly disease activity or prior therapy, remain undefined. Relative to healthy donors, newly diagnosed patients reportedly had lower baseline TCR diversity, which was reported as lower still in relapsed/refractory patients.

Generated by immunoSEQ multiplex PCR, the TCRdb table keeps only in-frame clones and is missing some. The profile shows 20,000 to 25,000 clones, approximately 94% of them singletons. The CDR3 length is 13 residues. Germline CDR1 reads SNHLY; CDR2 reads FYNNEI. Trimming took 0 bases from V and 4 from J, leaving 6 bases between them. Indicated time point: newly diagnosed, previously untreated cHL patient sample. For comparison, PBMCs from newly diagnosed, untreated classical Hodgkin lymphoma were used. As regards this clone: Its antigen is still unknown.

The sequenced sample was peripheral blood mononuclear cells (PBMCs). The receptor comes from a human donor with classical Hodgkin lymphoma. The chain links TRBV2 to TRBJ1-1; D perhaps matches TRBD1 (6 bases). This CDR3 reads CASSEAGGTEAFF. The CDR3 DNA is TGTGCCAGCAGTGAAGCAGGGGGCACTGAAGCTTTCTTT.